The 4 T cell receptor beta chains presented below share a single source sample, sequenced in a study of blood T cell repertoires in COVID-19. Produced via immunoSEQ multiplex PCR; TCRdb's table is partial and in-frame only. The sample lists 15,000 to 20,000 clones, roughly 78% occurring once. Sequencing used peripheral blood. These receptors were taken from a man between 60 and 70 years old with active or convalescent COVID-19.

The rearrangement links TRBV18 to TRBJ1-3; D is ambiguous. The V end lost 3 bases, the J end lost 4 bases, and 10 bases lay between the germline ends. The CDR3 consists of 14 residues. Germline V CDR1 and CDR2: KGHSH, LQKENI. The CDR3: CASSPSQFGNTIYF. The CDR3 DNA reads TGTGCCAGCTCACCGTCACAATTCGGAAACACCATATATTTT. The full variable domain, completed using reference TRBV18 and TRBJ1-3, is NAGVMQNPRHLVRRRGQEARLRCSPMKGHSHVYWYRQLPEEGLKFMVYLQKENIIDESGMPKERFSAEFPKEGPSILRIQQVVRGDSAAYFCASSPSQFGNTIYFGEGSWLTVV.

Comments on this clone: The junction does not match germline at one end; this may be a read error. This sequence joins TRBV3-1 (or the pseudogene TRBV3-2) and TRBJ2-1; a weak D match, TRBD2 (5 bases). The CDR3 sequence is 15 residues long. Germline V lookup: CDR1 LGHDT, CDR2 YNNKEL (reference sequence). The CDR3 bases are TGTGCCAGCAGACAAGGGAGTTTCTCCTACAATGAGCAGTTCTTC. It is translated as CASRQGSFSYNEQFF.

The V call is TRBV24-1, the J call TRBJ2-7; 8 bases agree with TRBD1. The V and J ends lost 3 bases and 2 bases, in that order; junction bases with no gene match: 8. CDR3 length: 16 residues. Germline CDR1 and CDR2: KGHDR and SFDVKD. CDR3 sequence (DNA): TGTGCCACCAGTGATCCGTCGGACAGGGCCACCTACGAGCAGTACTTC. Protein: CATSDPSDRATYEQYF.

The V gene is TRBV11-2, the J gene TRBJ2-7; 8 bases are shared with TRBD1. The length of the CDR3 is 14 residues. CDR1 SGHAT and CDR2 FQNNGV come from the germline V gene. J lost 5 bases, V lost 2 bases, and 5 bases had no gene match. This CDR3 is CASSLIVQGDEQYF. The CDR3 nucleotides are TGTGCCAGCAGCTTAATAGTACAGGGGGACGAGCAGTACTTC.